This T cell receptor beta chain came from a study of lymphopenia after photon versus proton radiotherapy. Study-wide findings and caveats: In patients who died, overall survival fell as post-nadir TCR diversity dropped more. Under photons, naive T cells and diversity fell while effector/memory populations rose.

As for this clone: The antigen remains undetermined.

The V gene's germline CDR1 is SNHLY and CDR2 FYNNEI. The CDR3 has 15 residues. V was shortened by 4 bases and J by 4 bases, with 16 bases between the two germline ends. Profiled with immunoSEQ multiplex PCR; TCRdb holds only in-frame clones, not every one. This sample has 20,000 to 30,000 clones; 84% occur once, and the top ten carry roughly a quarter. The rearrangement links TRBV2 to TRBJ1-2; possible D gene TRBD1, 5 bases. The specimen was peripheral blood, collected from a patient treated with photon-based radiotherapy. This clonotype originated in a man aged 40-55 years with gastric cancer. CDR3: CASSVTVPRSYGYTF. CDR3 nucleotides: TGTGCCAGCAGTGTGACAGTTCCCCGGAGCTATGGCTACACCTTC.